This TCR beta chain is drawn from a study of cytomegalovirus exposure and HLA in healthy donors. This clone was observed once. Assay used: immunoSEQ multiplex PCR; TCRdb lists only in-frame clones, some missing. Here the sample spans about 98,000 clones, roughly 94% being singletons. Material for sequencing was PBMCs. This receptor was obtained from a woman under 30 in good health and CMV-seronegative.

As DNA, the CDR3 is TGTGCCAGCAGCTTAGCCCTGGGCTTGTACTACGAGCAGTACTTC. Its translation: CASSLALGLYYEQYF. This chain connects TRBV7-9 to TRBJ2-7; D remains ambiguous. The CDR3 spans 15 residues. Trimming shortened V by 0 bases and J by 3 bases, and 12 bases separated the two germline ends. Germline assignment: CDR1 SEHNR and CDR2 FQNEAQ (reference sequence).